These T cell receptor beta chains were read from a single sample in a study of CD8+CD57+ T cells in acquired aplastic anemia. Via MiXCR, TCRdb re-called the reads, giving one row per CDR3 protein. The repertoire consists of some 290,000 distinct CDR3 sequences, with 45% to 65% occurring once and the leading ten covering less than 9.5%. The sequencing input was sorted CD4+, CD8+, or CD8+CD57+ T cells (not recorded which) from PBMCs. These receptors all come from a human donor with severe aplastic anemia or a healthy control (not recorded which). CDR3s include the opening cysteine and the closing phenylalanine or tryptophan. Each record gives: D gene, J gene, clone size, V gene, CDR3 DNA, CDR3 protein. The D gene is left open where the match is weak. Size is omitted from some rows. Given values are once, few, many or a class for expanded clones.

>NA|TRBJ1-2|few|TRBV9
TGTGCCAGCCTGAGTGTGGGTGGCTACACCTTC
CASLSVGGYTF
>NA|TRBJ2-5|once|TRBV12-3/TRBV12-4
TGTGCCAGCAGTTTAGCAGGGTTGGGCCAAGAGACCCAGTACTTC
CASSLAGLGQETQYF
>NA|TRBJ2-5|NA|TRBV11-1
TGTGCCAGCAGCCGCTCGGCGGATCAAGAGACCCAGTACTTC
CASSRSADQETQYF
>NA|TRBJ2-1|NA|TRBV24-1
TGTGCCACCAGTGCGGTAGGGGGAGGCAATGAGCAGTTCTTC
CATSAVGGGNEQFF
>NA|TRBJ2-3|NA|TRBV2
TGTGCCTTCTATTCCGGAGCGACCTCCGAGGCAGATACGCACTATTTT
CAFYSGATSEADTHYF
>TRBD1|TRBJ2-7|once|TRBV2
TGTGCCAGCCAACGGGACAGGGGGCCCTACGAGCAGTACTTC
CASQRDRGPYEQYF
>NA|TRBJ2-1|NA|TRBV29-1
TGCAGCGTTGGTGGAGGGGAGTACAATGAGCAGTTCTTC
CSVGGGEYNEQFF
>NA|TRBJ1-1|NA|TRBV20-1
TGCAGTGCCAGCACCGCGTCGGTGCGGGGCACTGAAGCTTTCTTT
CSASTASVRGTEAFF
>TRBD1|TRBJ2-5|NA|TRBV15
TGTGCCACCAGCAGAGGGGGACAGGGGGTCCAAGAGACCCAGTACTTC
CATSRGGQGVQETQYF
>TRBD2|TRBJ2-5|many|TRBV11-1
TGTGCCAGCAGCCCGGGACTACAAGAGACCCAGTACTTC
CASSPGLQETQYF
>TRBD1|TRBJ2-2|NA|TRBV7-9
TGTGCCAGCAGCTTCAGGTCCGGGACAGGCTTCACCGGGGAGCTGTTTTTT
CASSFRSGTGFTGELFF
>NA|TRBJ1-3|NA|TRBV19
TGTGCCAGTAGTATAGGACCAGGGTCTGGAAACACCATATATTTT
CASSIGPGSGNTIYF
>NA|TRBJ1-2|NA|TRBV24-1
TGTGCCACCAATTTTCAGGGGCAAGGCTACACCTTC
CATNFQGQGYTF
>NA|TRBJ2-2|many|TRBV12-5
TGTGCTAGTGCTCAGGTGGGGGCCGGGGAGCTGTTTTTT
CASAQVGAGELFF
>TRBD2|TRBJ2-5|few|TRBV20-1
TGCAGTGCTAGAGTCTCGTCTAGCGGGGGGTGGGAGACCCAGTACTTC
CSARVSSSGGWETQYF
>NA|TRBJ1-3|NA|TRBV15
TGTGCCACCCGTAGCCCATCTGGAAACACCATATATTTT
CATRSPSGNTIYF
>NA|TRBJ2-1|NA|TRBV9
TGTGCCAGCAGCGTAGCCACTCAGAGCTCCTACAATGAGCAGTTCTTC
CASSVATQSSYNEQFF
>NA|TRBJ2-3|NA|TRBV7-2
TGTGCCAGCAGACCGGGGCGGCCTAGATCAGATACGCAGTATTTT
CASRPGRPRSDTQYF
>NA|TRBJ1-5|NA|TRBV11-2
TGTGCCAGCAGTTTGGGATTGTCGGGAAGCCCCCAGCATTTT
CASSLGLSGSPQHF
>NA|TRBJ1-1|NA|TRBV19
TGTGCCAGTAGTATAGGTAGTTTGATGGTATCTGAGGCTTTCTTT
CASSIGSLMVSEAFF
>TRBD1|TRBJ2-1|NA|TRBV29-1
TGTGCCAGCAGCTTAGATAGGGGGCCTGAGCAGTTCTTC
CASSLDRGPEQFF
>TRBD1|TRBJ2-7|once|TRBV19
TGTGCCAGTAGTATACGGCCGGGACAGCCCTACGAGCAGTACTTC
CASSIRPGQPYEQYF
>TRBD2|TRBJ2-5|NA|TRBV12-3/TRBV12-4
TGTGCCAGCAGCTTAGGTCGTCGACTAGCGGGGGACTCGGAGACCCAGTACTTC
CASSLGRRLAGDSETQYF
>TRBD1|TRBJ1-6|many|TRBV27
TGTGCCAGCAGCCTCCGGGGACAGCCGAGATCGTCGCCCCTCCACTTT
CASSLRGQPRSSPLHF
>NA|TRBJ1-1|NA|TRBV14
TGTGCCAGCAGCCAAGAGACTCGGGCTTCCAACGCTTTCTTT
CASSQETRASNAFF
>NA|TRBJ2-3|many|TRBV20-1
TGCAGTGCAAGGCCCGCGTCGGGGGCATCCACAGATACGCAGTATTTT
CSARPASGASTDTQYF
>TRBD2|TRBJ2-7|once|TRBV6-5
TGTGCCAGCAGTTCAGGCCCGGGAGGGACCTACGAGCAGTACTTC
CASSSGPGGTYEQYF
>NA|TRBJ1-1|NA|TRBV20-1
TGCAGTGCTAGAGATCGCAAGCGGCGGACTGAAGCTTTCTTT
CSARDRKRRTEAFF
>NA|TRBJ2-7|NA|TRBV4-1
TGCGCCAGCAGCCAAAAAACCCTCTCCTACGAGCAGTACTTC
CASSQKTLSYEQYF
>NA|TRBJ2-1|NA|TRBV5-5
TGTGCCAGCAGGTCCCCAGGGAATGAGCAGTTCTTC
CASRSPGNEQFF
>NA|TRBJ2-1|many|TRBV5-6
TGTGCCAGCAGCGGAATGACTCGAGCGGACAATGAGCAGTTCTTC
CASSGMTRADNEQFF
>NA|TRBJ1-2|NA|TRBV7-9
TGTGCCAGCAGCCAAGAGGGGGGCAGGTCTTCTAACTATGGCTACACCTTC
CASSQEGGRSSNYGYTF
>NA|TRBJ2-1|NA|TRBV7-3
TGTGCTAGCAGCCTCGGGACCAACAATGAGCAGTTCTTC
CASSLGTNNEQFF
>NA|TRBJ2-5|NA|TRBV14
TGTGCCAGCAGCCAAGATCTGAGAGAGACCCAGTACTTC
CASSQDLRETQYF
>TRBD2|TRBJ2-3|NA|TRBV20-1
TGCAGTGCTAGCTCTTGGGCGGGGGGTTTTAATACGCAGTATTTT
CSASSWAGGFNTQYF
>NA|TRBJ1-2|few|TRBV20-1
TGCAGTGCCGACCCGCGGGTCGGGGGCTACACCTTC
CSADPRVGGYTF
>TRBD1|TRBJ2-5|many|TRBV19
TGTGCCAGTAGTCTCCGGACAGGGGGAAAGGAGACCCAGTACTTC
CASSLRTGGKETQYF
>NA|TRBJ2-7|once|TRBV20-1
TGCAGTGCTAGAGAGCGTCGGGCTCCAGGTAAACGCTCCTACGAGCAGTACTTC
CSARERRAPGKRSYEQYF
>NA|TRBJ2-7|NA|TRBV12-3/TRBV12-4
TGTGCCAGCAGTTTAGTGGCAGGGGTTCAGTACTTC
CASSLVAGVQYF
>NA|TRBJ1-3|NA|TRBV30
TGTGCCTGGGGACAGTCATTTGGAAACACCATATATTTT
CAWGQSFGNTIYF
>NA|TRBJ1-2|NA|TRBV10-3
TGTGCCATCAGTGACTTGTCCAGTAACTATGGCTACACCTTC
CAISDLSSNYGYTF
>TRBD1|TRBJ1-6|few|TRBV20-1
TGCAGTGCTAGGCCCACAGGGGATTCACCCCTCCACTTT
CSARPTGDSPLHF
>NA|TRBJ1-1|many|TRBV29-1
TGCAGCGTTGAAGGGCAGGGGTGGACTGAAGCTTTCTTT
CSVEGQGWTEAFF
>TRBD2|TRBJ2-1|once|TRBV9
TGTGCCAGCAGCGTAACTAGCGGGAGGGTAAAGTTCTTC
CASSVTSGRVKFF
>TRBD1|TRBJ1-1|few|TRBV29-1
TGCAGCGTTGGGTCGAGGACAGGGGGAGGCACTGAAGCTTTCTTT
CSVGSRTGGGTEAFF
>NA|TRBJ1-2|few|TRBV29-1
TGCAGCGTTGGCCAGGGAGAGGGCTACACCTTC
CSVGQGEGYTF
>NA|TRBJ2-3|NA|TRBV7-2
TGTGCCAGCAGCTTAATGGGTGACGATACGCAGTATTTT
CASSLMGDDTQYF
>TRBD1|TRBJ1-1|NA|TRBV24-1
TGTGCCACCCAGACAGGGTCCAACACTGAAGCTTTCTTT
CATQTGSNTEAFF